This T cell receptor (beta chain) was identified in a study of OX40 agonist ivuxolimab in advanced cancers. About this clone itself: Its antigen remains unidentified.

Study results and caveats: Partial responders dosed at 0.1-3.0 mg/kg displayed clonal expansion ranking among the lowest.

Profiled with immunoSEQ multiplex PCR; TCRdb holds only in-frame clones, not every one. The table includes about 23,000 clones, 83% detected once. Trimming left V 0 bases short and J 5 bases short, with 13 bases between. The germline CDR1 and CDR2 sequences are MNHEY and SVGAGI. The CDR3 consists of 15 residues. The rearrangement links TRBV6-5 to TRBJ2-5, with D perhaps TRBD2 (6 bases). The clonotype was recovered from an adult with an advanced solid tumor such as melanoma, head and neck, liver or kidney cancer. The sequences come from CD4+ or CD8+ T cells sorted from blood, collected in a trial of the OX40 agonist ivuxolimab. As DNA, the CDR3 is TGTGCCAGCAGTTACTCTCGGGGGTTGGGGGAGACCCAGTACTTC. It is translated as CASSYSRGLGETQYF.